The 8 T cell receptor beta chains below all came from one sample that was sequenced in a study of blood T cell repertoires in COVID-19. Libraries were prepared by immunoSEQ multiplex PCR; TCRdb keeps only in-frame clonotypes and omits some of them. This table holds about 220,000 clones, 82% found once. The specimen was peripheral blood. These receptors all stem from a woman between 70 and 85 years old with COVID-19, enrolled during active disease.

V usage is TRBV6-5 and J usage is TRBJ1-1; 11 nucleotides align to TRBD1. The V segment lost 9 bases and the J segment 1 base; nucleotides outside the gene matches: 7. Germline CDR1 MNHEY, CDR2 SVGAGI. This CDR3 is built from 15 residues. CDR3 nucleotides: TGTGCCAGGGAAAGGACAGGGGGCCAGAACACTGAAGCTTTCTTT. Encoded protein: CARERTGGQNTEAFF.

V and J are TRBV6-2 or TRBV6-3 and TRBJ1-1; D gene ambiguous. Trimming pared 5 bases from V and 1 base from J, leaving 5 bases between. The CDR3 runs 12 residues. Germline values: CDR1 MNHEY, CDR2 SVGEGT. CDR3 nucleotide sequence: TGTGCCAGCAGTGGCCCGAACACTGAAGCTTTCTTT. It codes for CASSGPNTEAFF.

The genes are TRBV3-1 (or the pseudogene TRBV3-2) and TRBJ1-4, with D possibly being TRBD1 (6 bases). The CDR3 contains 17 residues. Germline values: CDR1 LGHDT, CDR2 YNNKEL (reference sequence). The V and J ends lost 0 bases and 3 bases respectively, with 14 bases between them. In DNA, the CDR3 is TGTGCCAGCAGCCAAGATAGCGTTAACAGGGCTAATGAAAAACTGTTTTTT. As protein: CASSQDSVNRANEKLFF.

This sequence joins TRBV24-1 and TRBJ2-1; 8 nucleotides match TRBD2. The CDR3 is 14 amino acids. V lost 8 bases and J lost 9; bases outside the gene matches: 11. Germline V gene sequence: CDR1 KGHDR, CDR2 SFDVKD. This CDR3 is CATKAAGGVIEQFF. As DNA, the CDR3 is TGTGCCACCAAGGCTGCGGGAGGAGTGATTGAGCAGTTCTTC.

This rearrangement joins TRBV6-5 to TRBJ1-6; no reliable D call. V lost 0 bases, J lost 5 bases, and 8 bases lay in between. The germline V gene has CDR1 MNHEY and CDR2 SVGAGI. This CDR3 has 15 amino acids. The CDR3 loop reads CASSYSSEDNSPLHF. CDR3 DNA sequence: TGTGCCAGCAGTTACTCGTCAGAGGATAATTCACCCCTCCACTTT.

This rearrangement joins TRBV5-1 to TRBJ1-1; TRBD1 might be the D (5 bases). Germline values: CDR1 SGHRS, CDR2 YFSETQ. Trimming removed 7 bases from V and 3 bases from J, with 16 bases in between. The CDR3 consists of 14 residues. This chain's CDR3 is CASGTSAGDTEAFF. The DNA for the CDR3 is TGCGCCAGCGGAACCTCAGCGGGGGACACTGAAGCTTTCTTT.

As to this clone: The sample carries other DNA sequences with the same CDR3. V usage is TRBV28 and J usage is TRBJ1-3; no clear D. The CDR3 consists of 12 residues. Trimming left V 3 bases short and J 3 bases short, with 3 bases between. CDR1 is MDHEN and CDR2 is SYDVKM in the germline V gene. The chain's CDR3 is CASSFRGNTIYF. CDR3 nucleotide sequence: TGTGCCAGCAGTTTCCGTGGAAACACCATATATTTT.

The chain links TRBV18 to TRBJ1-1; unclear D gene. The CDR3 has 16 residues. Germline V gene data show CDR1 as KGHSH and CDR2 as LQKENI. V lost 5 bases and J lost 3, with 19 bases in between. The DNA for the CDR3 is TGTGCCAGCTCAGCCATCGCCGGCGGGAGCCACACTGAAGCTTTCTTT. This encodes CASSAIAGGSHTEAFF.